This T cell receptor (beta chain) was captured in a study of early T cells in non-severe SARS-CoV-2 infection. Trimming shortened V by 5 bases and J by 5 bases, and 9 bases separated the two germline ends. Germline V gene sequence: CDR1 MDHEN, CDR2 SYDVKM. The length of the CDR3 is 12 residues. This clonotype has more than one count but fewer than ten. Its matching antigen is unknown. General observations from the study: The study's VDJdb matching favored anti-spike CD8 responses and missed private and CD4 specificities.

TCRdb fed the 5' RACE reads into MiXCR, producing one record per CDR3 protein. The repertoire includes tens of thousands of distinct CDR3 sequences, around an eighth of them detected once, and approximately 2.4% sits in the top ten. The source is an adult who was a healthcare worker with PCR-confirmed SARS-CoV-2 infection or an uninfected control (not recorded which). Sample: whole blood. This chain joins TRBV28 and TRBJ2-5; no firm D call. This CDR3 is CASSRKMETQYF. The CDR3 region has the DNA TGTGCCAGCAGTCGGAAGATGGAGACCCAGTACTTC.